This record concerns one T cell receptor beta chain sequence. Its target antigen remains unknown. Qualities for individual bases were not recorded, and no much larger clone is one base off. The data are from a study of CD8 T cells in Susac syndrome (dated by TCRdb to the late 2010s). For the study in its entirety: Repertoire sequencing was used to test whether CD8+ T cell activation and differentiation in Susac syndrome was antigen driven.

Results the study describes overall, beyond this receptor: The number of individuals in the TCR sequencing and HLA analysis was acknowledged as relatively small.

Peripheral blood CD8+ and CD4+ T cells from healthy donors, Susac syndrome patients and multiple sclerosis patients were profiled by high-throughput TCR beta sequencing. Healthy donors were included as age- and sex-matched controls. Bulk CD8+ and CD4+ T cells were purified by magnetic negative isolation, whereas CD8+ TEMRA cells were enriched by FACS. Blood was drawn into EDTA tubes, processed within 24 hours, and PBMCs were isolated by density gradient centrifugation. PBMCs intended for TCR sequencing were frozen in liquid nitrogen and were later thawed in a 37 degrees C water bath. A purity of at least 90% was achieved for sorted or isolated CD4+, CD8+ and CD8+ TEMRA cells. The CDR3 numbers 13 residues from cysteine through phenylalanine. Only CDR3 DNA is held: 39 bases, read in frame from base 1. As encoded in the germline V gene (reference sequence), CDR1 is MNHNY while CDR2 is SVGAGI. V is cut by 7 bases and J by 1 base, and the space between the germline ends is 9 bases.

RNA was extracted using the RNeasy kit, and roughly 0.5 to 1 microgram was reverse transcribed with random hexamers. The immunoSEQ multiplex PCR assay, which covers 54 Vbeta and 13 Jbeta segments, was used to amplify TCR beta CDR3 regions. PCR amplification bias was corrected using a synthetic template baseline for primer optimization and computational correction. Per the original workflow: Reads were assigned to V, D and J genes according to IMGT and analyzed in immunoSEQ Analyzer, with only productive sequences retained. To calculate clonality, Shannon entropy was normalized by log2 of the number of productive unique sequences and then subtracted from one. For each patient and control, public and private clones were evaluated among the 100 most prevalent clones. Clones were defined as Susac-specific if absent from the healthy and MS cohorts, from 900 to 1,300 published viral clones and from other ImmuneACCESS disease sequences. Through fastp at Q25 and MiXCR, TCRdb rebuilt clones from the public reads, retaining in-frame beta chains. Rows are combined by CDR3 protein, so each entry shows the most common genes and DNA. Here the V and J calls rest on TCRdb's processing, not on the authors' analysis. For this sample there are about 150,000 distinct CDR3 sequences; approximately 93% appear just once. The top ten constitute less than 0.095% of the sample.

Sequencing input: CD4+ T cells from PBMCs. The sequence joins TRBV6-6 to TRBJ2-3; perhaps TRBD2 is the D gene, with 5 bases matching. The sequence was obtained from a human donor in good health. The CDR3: CASKMRGTDTQYF. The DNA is TGTGCCAGCAAAATGAGGGGCACAGATACGCAGTATTTT.